These 19 T cell receptor beta chains share one sample of origin, sequenced in a study of T cell repertoires in cytomegalovirus infection. MiXCR was run by TCRdb on the reads, yielding one entry per CDR3 protein. This table holds about 770,000 distinct CDR3 sequences, 25% to 35% found once. For these TCRs, the target antigens are not known. This sample comprised cultured CD8+ T cells from PBMCs, obtained from culture after CMV antigen stimulation. The receptors originated from a human donor in good health (CMV status not recorded). Some clones in this sample may be carry-over from other donors' samples.

This clonotype was found a few times. For the CDR3, the DNA is TGTGCCAGCAGCTTAAGCGAGTTCTCCTACGAGCAGTACGTC. Translated: CASSLSEFSYEQYV. The V call is TRBV7-8, the J call TRBJ2-7; D remains ambiguous. Germline V gene data show CDR1 as SGHVS and CDR2 as FQNEAQ. The CDR3 is 14 amino acids. The V end was cut by 2 bases, the J end by 0 bases, with 8 bases between.

The V and J genes are TRBV12-3 or TRBV12-4 and TRBJ2-3; D may be TRBD1 or TRBD2 (5 bases each). Trimming cost V 8 bases and J 5 bases, with 17 bases left between them. The CDR3 consists of 14 residues. The CDR3 DNA sequence: TGTGCCAGCGGTGGGACGGGCCCGGGAGATACGCAGTATTTT. It codes for CASGGTGPGDTQYF.

The V call is TRBV10-3, the J call TRBJ2-7, with 10 bases lining up with TRBD1. The CDR3 contains 14 residues. The V gene end was trimmed by 10 bases and the J gene end by 4 bases; junction bases not matched to a gene: 10. CDR1 ENHRY and CDR2 SYGVKD come from the germline V gene. CDR3 sequence: CATQSTGGFYEQYF. CDR3 DNA sequence: TGTGCCACCCAATCGACAGGGGGCTTTTACGAGCAGTACTTC.

The chain uses TRBV12-3 or TRBV12-4 and TRBJ2-2; 8 bases align to TRBD1. V lost 10 bases, J lost 7 bases, and 5 bases stayed unmatched. This CDR3 has 12 amino acids. The CDR3 loop reads CATGQGRGELFF. The CDR3 DNA follows: TGTGCCACCGGACAGGGACGCGGGGAGCTGTTTTTT.

The chain links TRBV10-1 to TRBJ2-1, with TRBD2 as a possible D gene (5 bases). The CDR3 has 15 amino acids. V lost 5 bases and J lost 2, with 13 bases in between. Germline CDR1 is WNHNN and CDR2 is SYGVQD (reference sequence). CDR3 protein: CASSPMAGPYNEQFF. The CDR3 nucleotides are TGCGCCAGCAGTCCAATGGCGGGTCCCTACAATGAGCAGTTCTTC.

The chain employs TRBV19 and TRBJ1-4; D might be TRBD1 (5 bases). V lost 5 bases, J lost 8 bases, and 21 bases lay in between. The CDR3 is 16 residues long. Germline V CDR1 and CDR2: LNHDA, SQIVND (reference sequence). In nucleotides, the CDR3 is TGTGCCAGTAGTGACAAAATGGCAGGGACTTTGGAAAAACTGTTTTTT. Translating gives CASSDKMAGTLEKLFF.

This clonotype was recorded a few times. At one end, the junction sequence differs from germline, possibly due to a read error. The genes are TRBV12-3 or TRBV12-4 and TRBJ2-1, with D perhaps given as TRBD1 or TRBD2 (5 bases each). CDR3 size: 16 residues. As DNA, the CDR3 is TGTGCCAGCAGTTCCCCGGGTGGCGAGGGGTACAATGAGCAGCTCTTC. It specifies CASSSPGGEGYNEQLF.

The table lists this clonotype with a few counts. The chain joins TRBV25-1 to TRBJ1-2; D is unclear. The CDR3 is 15 amino acids. Deletions cut 6 bases from V and 3 bases from J, with 17 bases between. In germline, CDR1 is MGHDK, CDR2 SYGVNS. In nucleotides, the CDR3 is TGTGCCAGCAGCGACACCATAGGAGGGCACTATGGCTACACCTTC. This sequence encodes CASSDTIGGHYGYTF.

This chain links TRBV7-9 with TRBJ2-1, with no clear D. The CDR3 length is 14 residues. Trimming left V 3 bases short and J 3 bases short, with 9 bases between. CDR1 SEHNR and CDR2 FQNEAQ come from the germline V gene (reference sequence). Written as DNA, the CDR3 is TGTGCCAGCAGCTTTCTCCTTAACTACAATGAGCAGTTCTTC. It codes for CASSFLLNYNEQFF.

The chain couples TRBV4-1 to TRBJ2-1; D gene ambiguous. Trimming pared 0 bases from V and 6 bases from J, leaving 9 bases between. Germline CDR1 MGHRA, CDR2 YSYEKL. The CDR3 extends over 14 amino acids. CDR3 bases: TGCGCCAGCAGCCAAGATCACTTAATCAATGAGCAGTTCTTC. Translated, it gives CASSQDHLINEQFF.

In this sample, this clonotype turned up a few times. This chain connects TRBV27 to TRBJ1-2, with a weak D call TRBD1 (5 bases). V was pared by 10 bases and J by 5 bases, with 14 bases between. Looked up from germline, CDR1 is MNHEY and CDR2 is SMNVEV (reference sequence). CDR3 length: 12 amino acids. The CDR3 region has the DNA TGTGCCACCTCCGGGACGGAATATGGCTACACCTTC. Residues: CATSGTEYGYTF.

The chain uses TRBV15 and TRBJ2-2; D could derive from TRBD1 or TRBD2 (5 bases each). With 5 bases removed from V and 8 bases from J, the gap between germline ends came to 21 bases. CDR1 and CDR2 from the germline V gene are LNHNV and YYDKDF (reference sequence). This CDR3 is 16 amino acids long. For the CDR3, the DNA is TGTGCCACCAGCTACTCAGAAGGGACCTCCCTGGGGGAGCTGTTTTTT. Its translation: CATSYSEGTSLGELFF.

The table lists this clonotype with many counts. The gene calls are TRBV6-1 and TRBJ1-5; D is ambiguous. The CDR3 loop spans 16 amino acids. CDR1 and CDR2 (germline): MNHNS, SASEGT. V was cut by 2 bases and J by 0 bases, with 11 bases left in between. Written as DNA, the CDR3 is TGTGCCAGCAGTGAATCGGAAGGAAATAGCAATCAGCCCCAGCATTTT. It is translated as CASSESEGNSNQPQHF.

This chain connects TRBV19 to TRBJ1-5; perhaps TRBD1 as D (5 bases). V dropped 3 bases and J dropped 6 bases, with 12 bases sitting between them. Germline CDR1 and CDR2: LNHDA and SQIVND (reference sequence). The length of the CDR3 is 14 residues. CDR3 protein: CASSIKGTGQPQHF. Here the CDR3 DNA reads TGTGCCAGTAGTATCAAGGGGACGGGTCAGCCCCAGCATTTT.

As concerns this clonotype: A much larger clone differs from this one at a single base, so this may be a read error. The chain recombines TRBV7-6 with TRBJ1-6, with D unresolved. CDR3 size: 15 residues. CDR1 SGHVS and CDR2 FNYEAQ come from the germline V gene. The CDR3 is CVSSQDGSYNSPLHF. The CDR3 DNA is TGTGTCAGCAGCCAAGACGGCTCCTATAATTCACCCCTCCACTTT. Full variable domain (remainder filled in from reference TRBV7-6 and TRBJ1-6): GAGVSQSPRYKVTKRGQDVALRCDPISGHVSLYWYRQALGQGPEFLTYFNYEAQQDKSGLPNDRFSAERPEGSISTLTIQRTEQRDSAMYRCVSSQDGSYNSPLHFGNGTRLTVT.

This rearrangement joins TRBV12-5 to TRBJ2-3, with D unclear. Germline V lookup: CDR1 LGHNT, CDR2 FRNRAP. The CDR3 covers 15 residues. Between the trimmed V and J ends, which lost 7 bases and 5 bases, there was a span of 19 bases. For the CDR3, the DNA is TGTGCTAGTGCCCTGGTACGGTACAATGGAGATACGCAGTATTTT. Amino acids: CASALVRYNGDTQYF.

The rearrangement joins TRBV28 to TRBJ1-2; possibly TRBD1 for D (6 bases). This CDR3 is built from 15 residues. The germline V gene has CDR1 MDHEN and CDR2 SYDVKM. V was cut by 5 bases and J by 3 bases, with 16 bases left in between. Here the CDR3 reads CASSPVLTGHYGYTF. CDR3 coding DNA: TGTGCCAGCAGTCCTGTTCTGACAGGACACTATGGCTACACCTTC.

Here the CDR3 DNA reads TGTGCCAGCATTGTTTACCGGGACAGGGGGCGGAATGAGCAGTTCTTC. This gives the protein CASIVYRDRGRNEQFF. V gene TRBV6-6 combines with J gene TRBJ2-1, with TRBD1 matching over 12 bases. Trimming cost V 7 bases and J 7 bases; bases outside gene matches: 11. Germline assignment: CDR1 MNHNY and CDR2 SVGAGI (reference sequence). The CDR3 totals 16 residues.

V usage is TRBV5-1 and J usage is TRBJ2-2; possible D gene TRBD1, 5 bases. V dropped 0 bases and J dropped 3 bases, with 15 bases sitting between them. The V gene's germline CDR1 is SGHRS and CDR2 YFSETQ. The CDR3 is made up of 17 amino acids. CDR3 nucleotide sequence: TGCGCCAGCAGCTTGGCCTGGGCAGGGCGAGACACCGGGGAGCTGTTTTTT. It codes for CASSLAWAGRDTGELFF.